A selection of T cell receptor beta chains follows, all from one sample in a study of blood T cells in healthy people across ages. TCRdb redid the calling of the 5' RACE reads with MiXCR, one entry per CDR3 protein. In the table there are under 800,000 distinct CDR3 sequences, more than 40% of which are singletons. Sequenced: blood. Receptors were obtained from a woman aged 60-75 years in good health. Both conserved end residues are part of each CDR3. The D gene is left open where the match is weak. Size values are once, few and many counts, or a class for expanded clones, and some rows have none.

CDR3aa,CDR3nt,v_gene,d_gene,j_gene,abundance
CASSQVPVGLGQETQYF,TGTGCCAGCAGCCAAGTCCCGGTAGGGCTGGGTCAAGAGACCCAGTACTTC,TRBV3-1,-,TRBJ2-5,-
CSARWQGRVNEQFF,TGCAGTGCTAGATGGCAGGGGAGAGTCAATGAGCAGTTCTTC,TRBV20-1,-,TRBJ2-1,few
CASSMSGNWQYF,TGCGCCAGCAGTATGAGTGGAAATTGGCAGTATTTT,TRBV5-1,-,TRBJ2-3,-
CASSLGPQQANEKLFF,TGTGCCAGCTCACTGGGACCTCAGCAGGCTAATGAAAAACTGTTTTTT,TRBV18,-,TRBJ1-4,-
CASSLVIIHPDTQYF,TGTGCCAGCAGCTTGGTCATCATACATCCAGATACGCAGTATTTT,TRBV5-6,-,TRBJ2-3,-
CASSQDQARGGGGYTF,TGTGCCAGCAGCCAAGATCAAGCTAGGGGAGGTGGTGGCTACACCTTC,TRBV4-2,-,TRBJ1-2,few
CASSRSGGSWNEQFF,TGTGCCAGCAGTCGGAGCGGGGGGAGTTGGAATGAGCAGTTCTTC,TRBV12-3/TRBV12-4,TRBD2,TRBJ2-1,-
CSARVSGRDYEQYF,TGCAGTGCTAGAGTTAGCGGGAGAGACTACGAGCAGTACTTC,TRBV20-1,TRBD2,TRBJ2-7,few
CASSYSVASESYEQYF,TGTGCCAGCAGTTACTCGGTAGCTAGCGAGTCCTACGAGCAGTACTTC,TRBV6-5,-,TRBJ2-7,once
CASSFGQTTTNEKLFF,TGTGCCAGCAGCTTCGGACAGACTACAACTAATGAAAAACTGTTTTTT,TRBV7-2,-,TRBJ1-4,few
CASSVADNEQFF,TGTGCCAGCAGCGTAGCTGACAATGAGCAGTTCTTC,TRBV9,-,TRBJ2-1,many
CSAIGLALSYEQCF,TGCAGTGCTATCGGACTAGCCCTCTCCTACGAGCAGTGCTTC,TRBV20-1,TRBD2,TRBJ2-4,-
CASSPPRLTNTEAFF,TGTGCCAGCAGCCCCCCCCGGCTGACGAACACTGAAGCTTTCTTT,TRBV3-1,-,TRBJ1-1,-
CSVPMGGVRETQYF,TGCAGCGTTCCAATGGGGGGGGTGAGAGAGACCCAGTACTTC,TRBV29-1,TRBD2,TRBJ2-5,few
CASSGRQGASTEAFF,TGTGCCAGCAGCGGCAGACAGGGGGCGAGCACTGAAGCTTTCTTT,TRBV7-2,TRBD1,TRBJ1-1,few
CASSDRGPNEKLFF,TGTGCCAGCAGTGACAGGGGGCCTAATGAAAAACTGTTTTTT,TRBV2,TRBD1,TRBJ1-4,-
CSATQGASSGANVLTF,TGCAGTGCTACACAGGGTGCGAGCTCTGGGGCCAACGTCCTGACTTTC,TRBV20-1,-,TRBJ2-6,-
CASNSGLAGGQSDTQYF,TGTGCCAGCAATTCCGGACTAGCGGGGGGGCAATCAGATACGCAGTATTTT,TRBV12-3/TRBV12-4,TRBD2,TRBJ2-3,few
CSARAGTRSNEQFF,TGCAGTGCTAGAGCTGGAACTAGGTCCAATGAGCAGTTCTTC,TRBV20-1,-,TRBJ2-1,many
CASSHPTGGNTEAFF,TGTGCCAGCAGTCACCCGACAGGGGGCAATACTGAAGCTTTCTTT,TRBV12-3/TRBV12-4,TRBD1,TRBJ1-1,-
CASSVEGQGVHEQYF,TGTGCCAGCAGCGTAGAGGGACAGGGTGTACACGAGCAGTACTTC,TRBV9,TRBD1,TRBJ2-7,-
CACSLWTGEAEAFF,TGTGCCTGCAGCCTATGGACCGGGGAGGCTGAAGCTTTCTTT,TRBV7-2,-,TRBJ1-1,once
CASSQDGGISYNEQFF,TGCGCCAGCAGCCAAGATGGGGGGATATCCTACAATGAGCAGTTCTTC,TRBV4-3,-,TRBJ2-1,few
CASSLALSSQETQYF,TGTGCCAGCAGCTTAGCGCTTAGCAGCCAAGAGACCCAGTACTTC,TRBV7-9,-,TRBJ2-5,-
CASSDGGTGNQPQHF,TGTGCCAGCAGCGATGGGGGAACAGGGAATCAGCCCCAGCATTTT,TRBV11-1,-,TRBJ1-5,few
CSGETGNPEAFF,TGCAGTGGGGAGACAGGGAACCCTGAAGCTTTCTTT,TRBV20-1,TRBD1,TRBJ1-1,-
CASSVLRGRGANVLTF,TGTGCCAGCAGCGTCCTAAGGGGGCGGGGGGCCAACGTCCTGACTTTC,TRBV7-2,TRBD1,TRBJ2-6,-
CASSSGTSEETQYF,TGTGCCAGCTCGTCGGGGACTAGCGAAGAGACCCAGTACTTC,TRBV18,TRBD2,TRBJ2-5,few
CASSVGLVTDTQYF,TGTGCCAGCAGCGTCGGGCTCGTCACAGATACGCAGTATTTT,TRBV9,-,TRBJ2-3,many
CASSPRTGERLRYTF,TGTGCCAGCAGCCCCCGGACAGGGGAAAGATTACGCTACACCTTC,TRBV3-1,TRBD1,TRBJ1-2,-
CASSQVTTSGNTIYF,TGTGCCAGCAGCCAAGTGACTACTTCTGGAAACACCATATATTTT,TRBV14,-,TRBJ1-3,-
CASSRGQGITDTQYF,TGTGCCAGCAGTAGGGGACAGGGGATCACAGATACGCAGTATTTT,TRBV6-5,TRBD1,TRBJ2-3,-
CASSLEAAVSYEQYF,TGTGCCAGCAGCTTAGAAGCGGCTGTTTCCTACGAGCAGTACTTC,TRBV7-9,-,TRBJ2-7,few
CASSVQGLTYNEQFF,TGTGCCAGCAGCGTACAGGGTCTTACCTACAATGAGCAGTTCTTC,TRBV9,-,TRBJ2-1,-
CASSPPVAEARFF,TGTGCCAGCAGTCCCCCTGTAGCGGAGGCCCGGTTCTTC,TRBV6-2/TRBV6-3,-,TRBJ2-1,few
CSARDYPSGRASEQFF,TGCAGTGCTAGAGATTACCCTAGCGGGAGGGCAAGTGAGCAGTTCTTC,TRBV20-1,TRBD2,TRBJ2-1,-
CASSCTGQLCTGELFF,TGTGCCAGCAGTTGTACAGGACAGTTGTGCACCGGGGAGCTGTTTTTT,TRBV6-2/TRBV6-3,-,TRBJ2-2,-
CASHVLFSGGNNEQFF,TGTGCCAGCCATGTCCTTTTTAGCGGGGGGAACAATGAGCAGTTCTTC,TRBV2,TRBD2,TRBJ2-1,few
CAISATGGVEQYF,TGTGCCATCAGTGCCACGGGAGGGGTCGAGCAGTACTTC,TRBV10-3,TRBD2,TRBJ2-7,-
CASSISGGGEQFF,TGTGCCAGCAGTATTAGCGGGGGTGGTGAGCAGTTCTTC,TRBV7-2,TRBD2,TRBJ2-1,-
CASSYYSNARSYNEQFF,TGTGCCAGCAGTTACTATTCAAATGCCCGCTCCTACAATGAGCAGTTCTTC,TRBV6-5,-,TRBJ2-1,-
CASSLLGQLANTYEQYF,TGCGCCAGCAGCTTGTTGGGACAGCTGGCGAATACCTACGAGCAGTACTTC,TRBV5-1,TRBD1,TRBJ2-7,once
CASSLAAQADGYTF,TGCGCCAGCAGCTTGGCGGCACAGGCTGACGGCTACACCTTC,TRBV5-1,-,TRBJ1-2,many
CASSLGFYNEQFF,TGTGCCAGCAGTTTGGGATTTTACAATGAGCAGTTCTTC,TRBV6-5,-,TRBJ2-1,-
CASSPKGQGARSPLHF,TGTGCCAGCTCACCGAAGGGACAGGGGGCGCGGTCACCCCTCCACTTT,TRBV18,TRBD1,TRBJ1-6,-
CSADERGARNEQFF,TGCAGCGCCGATGAGCGGGGGGCAAGAAATGAGCAGTTCTTC,TRBV29-1,TRBD2,TRBJ2-1,few
CSVSLGAATGASGRWRETQYF,TGCAGCGTTTCGCTAGGGGCAGCGACCGGGGCTAGCGGGAGATGGAGAGAGACCCAGTACTTC,TRBV29-1,TRBD2,TRBJ2-5,-
CSGNAGQGDGYTF,TGCAGCGGAAACGCGGGGCAGGGGGATGGCTACACCTTC,TRBV29-1,TRBD1,TRBJ1-2,-
CSAPVAGGNQETQYF,TGCAGTGCTCCTGTAGCGGGAGGGAACCAAGAGACCCAGTACTTC,TRBV20-1,TRBD2,TRBJ2-5,few
CASSKEGGTEAFF,TGTGCCAGCAGCAAAGAGGGAGGTACCGAAGCTTTCTTT,TRBV12-3/TRBV12-4,-,TRBJ1-1,-
CSVEGTRGSYNEQYF,TGCAGCGTTGAAGGTACAAGGGGATCCTACAATGAGCAGTACTTC,TRBV29-1,-,TRBJ2-7,few
CATSRPRDRQFF,TGTGCCACCAGCAGGCCTCGGGATCGGCAGTTCTTC,TRBV15,-,TRBJ2-1,-
CASNPGIVPNYGHTF,TGTGCCAGCAATCCGGGAATCGTTCCTAACTATGGCCACACCTTC,TRBV6-2/TRBV6-3,-,TRBJ1-2,once
CASSLGGLLSSTDTQYF,TGCGCCAGCAGCTTGGGGGGACTGCTTTCTAGCACAGATACGCAGTATTTT,TRBV5-1,-,TRBJ2-3,many
CATAEGRDTQYF,TGTGCCACCGCCGAGGGTAGAGATACGCAGTATTTT,TRBV10-3,-,TRBJ2-3,-
CASSSQRGLNYEQYF,TGTGCCAGCAGTTCTCAACGGGGACTGAACTACGAGCAGTACTTC,TRBV27,-,TRBJ2-7,-